This T cell receptor (beta chain) was sequenced in a study of shared clonotypes between healthy human individuals (dated by TCRdb to the early 2020s). About the investigation overall: A couple of women and three men aged 18 to 49 years were included in the cohort. For each donor, three plates each were used for CD4 naive and CD4 memory, two plates were used for CD8 naive, and one plate was used for CD8 memory. To estimate repertoire size and how much clonotype sharing occurs between individuals, the study deeply sequenced the blood TCR repertoires of 5 or 6 healthy adults. Libraries were prepared and TCR repertoires were sequenced by different laboratories using diverse techniques, in order to increase sequencing depth and limit assay-specific biases. Per donor, leukapheresis produced somewhere between about 0.94 and 9.5 billion PBMCs. Study-level results and caveats: The small number of donors limited the genetic and exposure-history diversity represented. Compared with non-shared clonotypes, the clonotypes found in all four sorted-subset donors had higher generation probabilities. Pairwise subsampling led to the expectation that sequencing depth would affect the degree of clonotype sharing among donors. When a handful of donors were compared, the shared fraction of clonotypes was roughly 4.8% for naive CD4, more than 3% for naive CD8, 2.3% for memory CD4, and 0.4% for memory CD8. Naive subsets generally had larger estimated clonotype richness than memory subsets. Only blood was sampled, and tissue TCR repertoires likely differ from those in blood. Incomplete sequencing was indicated by rarefaction of sorted-subset datasets, despite the large sequencing depth.

This clone was picked up one time. The target of this receptor is not known. Per-nucleotide qualities are absent, and no much larger clonotype sits a single base away. Using the deep immunoSEQ assay, multiplex PCR amplified TCR CDR3 regions from genomic DNA. For each cell subset, the extracted genomic DNA was distributed evenly across all wells of several immunoSEQ 96-well plates, and each plate served as one replicate. For sorted subsets, each replicate PCR was loaded with approximately 190 ng genomic DNA, equivalent to 25,000 to 30,000 T cell genomes. Purified libraries were measured with a Qubit 3.0 fluorometer, size-checked on a Bioanalyzer 2100, and measured again with the KAPA Library Quantification kit. Every immunoSEQ 96-well plate was sequenced on a separate single-read 150-cycle Illumina NextSeq 550 flow cell. The authors' analysis ran thus. Because only junctional sequences without quality scores were contained in the immunoSEQ output, filtering matching that applied to full-length reads could not be performed. Sequences were annotated with PyIR, a Python wrapper for IgBLAST v1.9, and V/J genes and CDR3 were assigned using IMGT germline references. Reads were filtered out if the reads had weak V/J assignments (E-value above 1e-6), no CDR3, stop codons, out-of-frame junctions, or ambiguous translated residues. V3J clonotypes were defined by identical inferred V gene, J gene, and CDR3 amino acid sequence. Percentage overlap between repertoires was calculated by dividing the number of shared unique clonotypes by the size of the smaller repertoire. RTK rarefaction, the Chao1 estimator, and Recon v2.1 estimates of unobserved clonotypes were used to assess repertoire richness. Generation probabilities were computed with OLGA for all TCRbeta clonotypes obtained by the gDNA method from four donors. TCRdb carries this immuneACCESS record with in-frame sequences only. Its versions omit some clonotypes, under half of them owing to an unresolved V gene in the studies checked, with the rest unexplained. V, J and clone size are those of that table, while D and trimming were read from the DNA. The sample includes millions of clones, with approximately 94% observed a single time. About 0.13% of the sample lies in the top ten.

The donors were healthy, HIV-negative adults with no recently reported acute infections or vaccinations. All donors were Caucasian adults living in Nashville, Tennessee, USA. CD4+ T cells were enriched through magnetic negative selection, after which naive cells were positively selected on CD45RA and the remaining negative fraction served as the memory subset. Blood was collected by leukapheresis, and PBMCs were isolated by Ficoll-Histopaque density gradient centrifugation and then cryopreserved in liquid nitrogen vapor phase. Analytical flow cytometry was used to check the purity and quantity of each magnetically sorted T cell population. Each sorted fraction had its genomic DNA isolated and then quantified by UV absorbance on a Nanodrop 2000c. CDR3 length: 12 amino acids, cysteine to phenylalanine. Kept here is only the CDR3 DNA, which spans 36 bases and is read in frame from base 1.

The chain uses TRBV21-1 and TRBJ2-7. TRBV21-1 is an annotated pseudogene. The receptor was derived from a man aged 18 to 29 in good health. The source material was naive CD4+ T cells sorted from blood. The sample's cell subset or site label, decoded: CD45RA+ positively selected. The DNA sequence reads TGTGCCAGCACTAATGTGGGGGTCGGGGTGAACTTC. Protein translation: CASTNVGVGVNF.